These 24 T cell receptor beta chains share one sample of origin, sequenced in a study of blood T cell repertoires in COVID-19 (dated by TCRdb to 2018 to 2021). The library was made by the immunoSEQ multiplex PCR assay. In TCRdb, the immuneACCESS table is reduced to in-frame sequences with V and J assigned. These tables do not hold every clone; where another copy was compared, an unresolved V gene accounts for under half, and the others remain unexplained. Recorded for this sample are 200,000 to 300,000 clones; roughly 76% of them occurred a single time. The leading ten clones occupy roughly 8% of the sample. Sequenced: peripheral blood. The receptor set was obtained from a woman of 80 years or more with COVID-19, enrolled during active disease.

This clone has just one count. J is TRBJ2-5 and V is TRBV3-1 (or the pseudogene TRBV3-2), with 9 nucleotides matching TRBD2. Trimming cost V 3 bases and J 7 bases; bases outside gene matches: 9. Per germline, CDR1 LGHDT and CDR2 YNNKEL (reference sequence). The length of the CDR3 is 15 residues. The CDR3 is CASSQLAGAAPTQYF. Written as DNA, the CDR3 is TGTGCCAGCAGCCAGTTAGCGGGAGCCGCTCCGACCCAGTACTTC.

This sequence joins TRBV30 and TRBJ1-4; D remains ambiguous. The V gene's germline CDR1 is GTSNPN and CDR2 SVGIG (reference sequence). V lost 3 bases, J lost 3 bases, and 14 bases lay in between. This CDR3 region has 15 residues. The CDR3 sequence: CAWRDYGFPNEKLFF. The CDR3 region has the DNA TGTGCCTGGAGGGATTACGGGTTCCCTAATGAAAAACTGTTTTTT.

CDR3 sequence reads: CSAQYTEAFF. The CDR3 nucleotides are TGCAGTGCGCAGTATACTGAAGCTTTCTTT. The V call is TRBV20-1, the J call TRBJ1-1; D is uncertain. The germline V and J ends were trimmed by 6 bases and 5 bases, with 7 bases remaining between them. In germline, CDR1 is DFQATT, CDR2 SNEGSKA (reference sequence). The length of the CDR3 is 10 residues.

V is TRBV7-3 and J is TRBJ2-1; TRBD1 matches 7 bases. Losses at the gene ends were 2 bases for V and 7 bases for J; bases not matched to a gene: 5. From germline, CDR1 is SGHTA and CDR2 FQGTGA. The CDR3 spans 14 residues. The CDR3 spells CASSLSGTENEQFF. CDR3 coding DNA: TGTGCCAGCAGCTTATCCGGGACAGAGAATGAGCAGTTCTTC.

V is TRBV11-2 and J is TRBJ2-2; D remains ambiguous. In germline, CDR1 is SGHAT, CDR2 FQNNGV. With 5 bases removed from V and 5 bases from J, the gap between germline ends came to 12 bases. The CDR3 is 14 amino acids. This CDR3 is CASSPALMTGELFF. CDR3 nucleotides: TGTGCCAGCAGCCCCGCGCTAATGACCGGGGAGCTGTTTTTT.

The rearrangement joins TRBV5-4 to TRBJ1-3; D unclear. The CDR3 runs 14 residues. Trimming removed 0 bases from V and 4 bases from J, with 8 bases in between. The germline CDR1 and CDR2 sequences are SGHNT and YYREEE (reference sequence). The DNA for the CDR3 is TGTGCCAGCAGCTTGGAAACACGCGGAAACACCATATATTTT. Translation: CASSLETRGNTIYF.

This clone was observed a single time. The gene calls are TRBV19 and TRBJ1-1; D unresolved. Trimming removed 5 bases from V and 1 base from J, with 20 bases in between. The CDR3 consists of 17 residues. The germline gives CDR1 LNHDA, CDR2 SQIVND (reference sequence). CDR3 residues: CASSSLLTPQRNTEAFF. CDR3 coding DNA: TGTGCCAGTAGTTCCCTACTTACCCCCCAAAGGAACACTGAAGCTTTCTTT.

Written as DNA, the CDR3 is TGTGCCAGCAACGCCGGGACTTCTAATCAGCCCCAGCATTTT. Translating gives CASNAGTSNQPQHF. The V and J genes are TRBV2 and TRBJ1-5, with D possibly TRBD1 on 5 matching bases. V gave up 7 bases and J gave up 4 bases, with 14 bases separating them. Per germline, CDR1 SNHLY and CDR2 FYNNEI. This CDR3 has 14 residues.

This rearrangement joins TRBV7-8 to TRBJ2-5; possible D gene TRBD1, 6 bases. Germline-derived CDR1 and CDR2 are SGHVS and FQNEAQ. The germline V and J ends were trimmed by 4 bases and 1 base, with 10 bases remaining between them. This CDR3 spans 14 amino acids. The CDR3 DNA is TGTGCCAGCAGCTCTCGGGACACCCAAGAGACCCAGTACTTC. Protein product: CASSSRDTQETQYF.

This chain uses TRBV6-5 with TRBJ2-7, with 7 bases fitting TRBD2. This CDR3 has 15 amino acids. From germline, CDR1 is MNHEY and CDR2 SVGAGI. V lost 4 bases to trimming and J lost 5 bases; unmatched junction nucleotides: 11. This CDR3 is CASSFGGRAIDEQYF. The CDR3 DNA is TGTGCCAGCAGTTTTGGAGGGAGGGCCATCGACGAGCAGTACTTC.

The chain is built from TRBV5-1 and TRBJ2-2; D call uncertain. This CDR3 is 13 amino acids long. Germline V CDR1 and CDR2: SGHRS, YFSETQ. V lost 5 bases and J lost 2, with 7 bases in between. The CDR3, as DNA: TGCGCCAGCAGTTCGAGAAACACCGGGGAGCTGTTTTTT. Protein sequence: CASSSRNTGELFF.

This clone has just a few counts. The rearrangement links TRBV18 to TRBJ2-5, with TRBD1 as a possible D gene (6 bases). This CDR3 is built from 15 residues. V lost 2 bases and J lost 4, with 14 bases in between. The germline V gene has CDR1 KGHSH and CDR2 LQKENI. DNA of the CDR3: TGTGCCAGCTCACCATCCAACGCCAGGGGAGAGACCCAGTACTTC. Translated: CASSPSNARGETQYF. Full variable domain (outside the CDR3, taken from reference TRBV18 and TRBJ2-5): NAGVMQNPRHLVRRRGQEARLRCSPMKGHSHVYWYRQLPEEGLKFMVYLQKENIIDESGMPKERFSAEFPKEGPSILRIQQVVRGDSAAYFCASSPSNARGETQYFGPGTRLLVL.

The V call is TRBV7-9, the J call TRBJ2-6; D perhaps matches TRBD1 (6 bases). This CDR3 contains 18 residues. Germline V lookup: CDR1 SEHNR, CDR2 FQNEAQ (reference sequence). With 6 bases removed from V and 0 bases from J, the gap between germline ends came to 18 bases. The CDR3 region is CASSWGLPPLSGANVLTF. The CDR3 nucleotides are TGTGCCAGCAGTTGGGGGCTTCCTCCCCTCTCTGGGGCCAACGTCCTGACTTTC.

J is TRBJ2-5 and V is TRBV9; D unclear. V lost 7 bases and J 3 bases, leaving 28 bases between the germline ends. The CDR3 covers 18 residues. Looked up from germline, CDR1 is SGDLS and CDR2 is YYNGEE. The CDR3 DNA reads as TGTGCCAGCTCTCCCCGTGGCAGGAACGCCATACCCAAAGAGACCCAGTACTTC. Protein: CASSPRGRNAIPKETQYF.

In this sample, this clone turned up a few times. The gene calls are TRBV7-9 and TRBJ2-5, with D possibly TRBD2 on 5 matching bases. Germline V gene data show CDR1 as SEHNR and CDR2 as FQNEAQ (reference sequence). The CDR3 contains 14 residues. V was trimmed by 3 bases and J by 1 base, leaving 9 bases between them. CDR3 loop: CASSLEAAQETQYF. In nucleotides, the CDR3 is TGTGCCAGCAGCTTGGAGGCTGCCCAAGAGACCCAGTACTTC.

This clone was recorded once. This chain uses TRBV7-2 with TRBJ1-5, with a weak D call TRBD1 (6 bases). CDR3 size: 13 residues. Germline CDR1 reads SGHTA; CDR2 reads FQGNSA. Trimming left V 5 bases short and J 9 bases short, with 14 bases between. The CDR3 here is CASSVSGVGPQHF. The CDR3 nucleotides are TGTGCCAGCAGCGTTTCAGGGGTGGGGCCCCAGCATTTT.

CDR3 in DNA: TGTGCCAGCTCACCAAGGGGACAGGAGTCCGGGGAGCTGTTTTTT. Translation: CASSPRGQESGELFF. The chain links TRBV18 to TRBJ2-2, with 8 bases matching TRBD1. CDR1 and CDR2 (germline): KGHSH, LQKENI. This CDR3 comprises 15 residues. V trimming: 2 bases; J trimming: 6 bases; junction bases outside the gene matches: 5.

The rearrangement uses TRBV5-5 and TRBJ1-2; TRBD1 matches at 7 bases. This CDR3 spans 14 amino acids. V was pared by 3 bases and J by 4 bases, with 6 bases of the junction left unmatched. Germline CDR1 SGHKS, CDR2 YYEKEE (reference sequence). In DNA, the CDR3 is TGTGCCAGCAGCTCCAACCGGGACAGCTATGGCTACACCTTC. This translates into CASSSNRDSYGYTF.

V is TRBV10-3 and J is TRBJ1-1; the D is unclear. Per the germline V gene, CDR1 is ENHRY and CDR2 is SYGVKD. The CDR3 spans 14 residues. V lost 3 bases and J 4 bases, leaving 12 bases between the germline ends. CDR3 protein: CAISDGRLLTEAFF. CDR3 DNA: TGTGCCATCAGTGACGGCCGACTCCTCACTGAAGCTTTCTTT.

V gene TRBV3-1 (or the pseudogene TRBV3-2) combines with J gene TRBJ2-1, with D maybe TRBD1 (5 bases). The CDR3 sequence is 14 residues long. Trimming removed 4 bases at V and 1 base at J, with 8 bases between. Germline V gene sequence: CDR1 LGHDT, CDR2 YNNKEL (reference sequence). The CDR3 nucleotides are TGTGCCAGCAGCCGGGGCAGTTCCTACAATGAGCAGTTCTTC. Its translation is CASSRGSSYNEQFF.

This rearrangement joins TRBV4-1 to TRBJ1-5; no reliable D call. This CDR3 is built from 14 residues. From germline, CDR1 is MGHRA and CDR2 YSYEKL. With 4 bases removed from V and 4 bases from J, the gap between germline ends came to 11 bases. The CDR3 sequence is CASSPTEINQPQHF. CDR3 DNA sequence: TGCGCCAGCAGCCCCACAGAAATAAATCAGCCCCAGCATTTT.

The chain employs TRBV9 and TRBJ2-7; D is uncertain. The V and J ends lost 3 bases and 5 bases respectively, with 15 bases between them. Germline V lookup: CDR1 SGDLS, CDR2 YYNGEE. The CDR3 loop spans 14 amino acids. CDR3 nucleotide sequence: TGTGCCAGCAGCGCTCTCCCCACGGTCCACGAGCAGTACTTC. Amino acid sequence: CASSALPTVHEQYF.

This chain uses TRBV19 with TRBJ1-2, with 7 bases aligning to TRBD1. The length of the CDR3 is 21 residues. The trim removed 6 bases at V and 2 bases at J, leaving 27 bases unmatched. Germline lookup yields CDR1 LNHDA and CDR2 SQIVND (reference sequence). The CDR3 DNA sequence: TGTGCCAGTAGCCTAACAGGGGCCGGTGGCATACGGTTCCTAGGAAACTATGGCTACACCTTC. This encodes CASSLTGAGGIRFLGNYGYTF.

The rearrangement uses TRBV5-1 and TRBJ2-1; 10 positions agree with TRBD1. CDR3 length: 17 amino acids. V was pared by 0 bases and J by 5 bases, with 8 bases of the junction left unmatched. Germline V gene sequence: CDR1 SGHRS, CDR2 YFSETQ. CDR3 sequence (DNA): TGCGCCAGCAGCTTGGCGGGACAGGGGCGCGGTGACAATGAGCAGTTCTTC. This translates into CASSLAGQGRGDNEQFF.